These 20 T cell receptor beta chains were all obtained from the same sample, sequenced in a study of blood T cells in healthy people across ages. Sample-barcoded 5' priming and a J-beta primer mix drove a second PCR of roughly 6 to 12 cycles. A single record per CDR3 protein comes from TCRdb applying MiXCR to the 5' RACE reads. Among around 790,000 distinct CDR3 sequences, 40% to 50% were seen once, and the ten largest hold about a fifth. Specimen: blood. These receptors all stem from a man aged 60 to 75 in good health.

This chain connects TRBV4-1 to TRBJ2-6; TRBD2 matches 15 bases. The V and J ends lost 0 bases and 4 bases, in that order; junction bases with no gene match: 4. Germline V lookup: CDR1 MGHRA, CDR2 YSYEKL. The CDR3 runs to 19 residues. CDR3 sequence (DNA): TGCGCCAGCAGCCAAGATCGGACTAGCGGGGGGGCCGGGGCCAACGTCCTGACTTTC. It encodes CASSQDRTSGGAGANVLTF.

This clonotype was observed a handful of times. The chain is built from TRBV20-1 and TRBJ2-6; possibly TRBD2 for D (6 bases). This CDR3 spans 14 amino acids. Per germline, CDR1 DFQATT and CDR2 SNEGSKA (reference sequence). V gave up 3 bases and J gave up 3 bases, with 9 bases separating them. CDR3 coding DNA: TGCAGTGCTAGTCGGGGGTATGGGGCCAACGTCCTGACTTTC. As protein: CSASRGYGANVLTF.

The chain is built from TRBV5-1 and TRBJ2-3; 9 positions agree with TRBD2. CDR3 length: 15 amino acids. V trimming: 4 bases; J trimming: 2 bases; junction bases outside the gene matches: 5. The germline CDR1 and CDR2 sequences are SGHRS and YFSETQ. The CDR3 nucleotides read TGCGCCAGCAGCATCATAGCGGGGGACACAGATACGCAGTATTTT. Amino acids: CASSIIAGDTDTQYF.

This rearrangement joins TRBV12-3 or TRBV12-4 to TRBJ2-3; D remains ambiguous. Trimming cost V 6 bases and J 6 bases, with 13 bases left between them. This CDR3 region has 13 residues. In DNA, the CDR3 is TGTGCCAGCAGCCCTACAGAGCCGGATACGCAGTATTTT. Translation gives CASSPTEPDTQYF.

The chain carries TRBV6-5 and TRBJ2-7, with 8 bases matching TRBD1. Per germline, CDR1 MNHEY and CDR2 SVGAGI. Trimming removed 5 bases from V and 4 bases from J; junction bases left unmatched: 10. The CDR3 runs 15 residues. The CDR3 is CASSERAGGAYEQYF. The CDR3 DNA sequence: TGTGCCAGCAGTGAACGGGCAGGGGGCGCGTACGAGCAGTACTTC.

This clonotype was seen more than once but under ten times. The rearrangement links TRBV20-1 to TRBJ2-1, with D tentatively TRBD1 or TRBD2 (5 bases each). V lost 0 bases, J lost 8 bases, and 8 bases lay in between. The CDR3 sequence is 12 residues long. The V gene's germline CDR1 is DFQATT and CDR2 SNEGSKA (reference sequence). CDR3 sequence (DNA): TGCAGTGCTAGAGAGAGGGGCCATGAGCAGTTCTTC. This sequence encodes CSARERGHEQFF.

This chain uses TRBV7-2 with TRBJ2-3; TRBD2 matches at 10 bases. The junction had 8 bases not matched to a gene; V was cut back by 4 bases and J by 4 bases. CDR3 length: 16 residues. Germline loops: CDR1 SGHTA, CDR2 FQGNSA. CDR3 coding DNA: TGTGCCAGCAGCTCCACTCTAGCGGGGGTGGCAGATACGCAGTATTTT. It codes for CASSSTLAGVADTQYF.

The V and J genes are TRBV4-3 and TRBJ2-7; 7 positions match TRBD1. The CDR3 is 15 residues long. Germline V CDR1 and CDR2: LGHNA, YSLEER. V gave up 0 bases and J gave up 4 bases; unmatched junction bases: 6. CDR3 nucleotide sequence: TGCGCCAGCAGCCAAGATAGGACAGGAAAATACGAGCAGTACTTC. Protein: CASSQDRTGKYEQYF.

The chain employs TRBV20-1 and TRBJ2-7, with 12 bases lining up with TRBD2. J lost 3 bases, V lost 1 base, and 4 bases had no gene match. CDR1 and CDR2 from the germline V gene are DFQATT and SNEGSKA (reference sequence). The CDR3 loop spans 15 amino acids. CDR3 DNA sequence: TGCAGTGCTAGAGGGACTAGCGGGGATCTCTACGAGCAGTACTTC. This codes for CSARGTSGDLYEQYF.

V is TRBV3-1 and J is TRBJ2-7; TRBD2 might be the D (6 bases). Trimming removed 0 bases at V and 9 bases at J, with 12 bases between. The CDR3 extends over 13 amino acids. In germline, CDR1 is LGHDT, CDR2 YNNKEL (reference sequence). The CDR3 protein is CASSQEGGKAQYF. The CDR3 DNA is TGTGCCAGCAGCCAAGAAGGAGGGAAGGCGCAGTACTTC.

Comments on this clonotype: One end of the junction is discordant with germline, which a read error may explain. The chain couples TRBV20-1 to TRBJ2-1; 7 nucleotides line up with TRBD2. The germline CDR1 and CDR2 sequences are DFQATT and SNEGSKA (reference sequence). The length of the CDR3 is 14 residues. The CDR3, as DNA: TGCGGTGCTAAAAGGGGAGGGGACCTAGTTGAGCAGTTCTTC. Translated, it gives CGAKRGGDLVEQFF.

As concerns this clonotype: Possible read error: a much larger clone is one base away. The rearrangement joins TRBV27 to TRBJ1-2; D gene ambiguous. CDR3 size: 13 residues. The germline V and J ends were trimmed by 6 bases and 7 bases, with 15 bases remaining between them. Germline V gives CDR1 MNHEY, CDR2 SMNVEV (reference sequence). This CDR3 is CASRLSAGLGYTF. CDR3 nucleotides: TGTGCCAGCAGGTTGAGTGCGGGTCTTGGCTACACCTTC.

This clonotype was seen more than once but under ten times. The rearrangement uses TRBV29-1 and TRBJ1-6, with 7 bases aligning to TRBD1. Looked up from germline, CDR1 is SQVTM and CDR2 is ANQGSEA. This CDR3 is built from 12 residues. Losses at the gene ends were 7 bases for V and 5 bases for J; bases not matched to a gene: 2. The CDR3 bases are TGCAGCGCTGGGACAGATAATTCACCCCTCCACTTT. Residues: CSAGTDNSPLHF.

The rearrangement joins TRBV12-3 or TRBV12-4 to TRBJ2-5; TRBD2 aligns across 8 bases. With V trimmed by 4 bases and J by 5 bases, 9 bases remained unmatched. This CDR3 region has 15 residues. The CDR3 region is CASSSSSAGGETQYF. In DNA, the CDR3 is TGTGCCAGCAGTTCGAGTTCTGCGGGGGGCGAGACCCAGTACTTC.

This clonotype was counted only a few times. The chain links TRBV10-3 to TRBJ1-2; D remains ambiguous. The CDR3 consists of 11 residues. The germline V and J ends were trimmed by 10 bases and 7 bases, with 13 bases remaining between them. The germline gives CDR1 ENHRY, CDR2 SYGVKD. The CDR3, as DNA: TGTGCCACCTATAGGGTGGGTGGCTACACCTTC. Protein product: CATYRVGGYTF.

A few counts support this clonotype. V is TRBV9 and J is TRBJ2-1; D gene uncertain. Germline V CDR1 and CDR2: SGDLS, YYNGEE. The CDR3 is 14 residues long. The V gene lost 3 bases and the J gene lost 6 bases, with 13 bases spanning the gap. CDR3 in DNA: TGTGCCAGCAGCGGGCAGGTGGCCTTCAATGAGCAGTTCTTC. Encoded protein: CASSGQVAFNEQFF.

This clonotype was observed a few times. This chain's CDR3 is CASSETIYEQYF. CDR3 DNA: TGTGCCAGCAGTGAAACAATCTACGAGCAGTACTTC. This chain connects TRBV2 to TRBJ2-7, with D uncertain. V was shortened by 2 bases and J by 3 bases, with 5 bases between the two germline ends. Germline CDR1 reads SNHLY; CDR2 reads FYNNEI. The CDR3 has 12 amino acids. The full variable domain, its missing parts supplied by reference TRBV2 and TRBJ2-7, is EPEVTQTPSHQVTQMGQEVILRCVPISNHLYFYWYRQILGQKVEFLVSFYNNEISEKSEIFDDQFSVERPDGSNFTLKIRSTKLEDSAMYFCASSETIYEQYFGPGTRLTVT.

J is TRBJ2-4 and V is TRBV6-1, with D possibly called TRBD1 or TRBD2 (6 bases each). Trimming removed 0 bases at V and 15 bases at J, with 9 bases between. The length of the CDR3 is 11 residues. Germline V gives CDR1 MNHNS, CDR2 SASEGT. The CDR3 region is CASSEAGGRYF. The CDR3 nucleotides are TGTGCCAGCAGTGAAGCAGGGGGGAGGTACTTC.

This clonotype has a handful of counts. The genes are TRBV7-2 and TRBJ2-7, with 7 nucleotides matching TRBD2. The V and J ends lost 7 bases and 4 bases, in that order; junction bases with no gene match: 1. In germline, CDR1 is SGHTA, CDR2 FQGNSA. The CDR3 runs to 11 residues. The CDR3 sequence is CASMGGYEQYF. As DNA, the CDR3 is TGTGCCAGCATGGGGGGGTACGAGCAGTACTTC.

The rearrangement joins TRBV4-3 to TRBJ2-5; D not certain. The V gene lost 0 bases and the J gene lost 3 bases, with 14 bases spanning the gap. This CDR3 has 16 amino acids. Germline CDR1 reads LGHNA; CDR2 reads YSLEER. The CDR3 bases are TGCGCCAGCAGCCAAGAGCATAGGAATAGGAAAGAGACCCAGTACTTC. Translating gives CASSQEHRNRKETQYF.